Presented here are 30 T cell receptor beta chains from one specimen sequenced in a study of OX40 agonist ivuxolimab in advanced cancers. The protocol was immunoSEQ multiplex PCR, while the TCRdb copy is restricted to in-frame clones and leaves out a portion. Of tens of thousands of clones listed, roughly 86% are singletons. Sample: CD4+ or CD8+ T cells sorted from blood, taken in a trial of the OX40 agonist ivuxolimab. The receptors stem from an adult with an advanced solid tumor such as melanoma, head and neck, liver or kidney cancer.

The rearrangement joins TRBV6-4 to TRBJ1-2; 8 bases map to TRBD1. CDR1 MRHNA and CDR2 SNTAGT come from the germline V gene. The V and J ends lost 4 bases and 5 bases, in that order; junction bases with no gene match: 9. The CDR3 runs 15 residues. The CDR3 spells CASSGNPGQEYGYTF. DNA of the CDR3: TGTGCCAGCAGTGGCAACCCGGGACAGGAATATGGCTACACCTTC.

The CDR3 DNA is TGTGCCAGCAGCTCGCCGCCTAGCATGCAGTTCTTC. Translating it yields CASSSPPSMQFF. The rearrangement uses TRBV5-6 and TRBJ2-1, with D possibly matching TRBD2 (5 bases). From germline, CDR1 is SGHDT and CDR2 YYEEEE. V dropped 3 bases and J dropped 12 bases, with 13 bases sitting between them. This CDR3 is 12 amino acids long.

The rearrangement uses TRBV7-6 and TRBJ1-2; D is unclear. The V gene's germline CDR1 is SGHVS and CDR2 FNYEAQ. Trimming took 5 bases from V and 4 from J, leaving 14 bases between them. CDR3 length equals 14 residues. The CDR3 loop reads CASSPEANSYGYTF. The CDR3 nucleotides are TGTGCCAGCAGCCCCGAAGCAAATTCCTATGGCTACACCTTC. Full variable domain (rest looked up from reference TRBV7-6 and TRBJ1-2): GAGVSQSPRYKVTKRGQDVALRCDPISGHVSLYWYRQALGQGPEFLTYFNYEAQQDKSGLPNDRFSAERPEGSISTLTIQRTEQRDSAMYRCASSPEANSYGYTFGSGTRLTVV.

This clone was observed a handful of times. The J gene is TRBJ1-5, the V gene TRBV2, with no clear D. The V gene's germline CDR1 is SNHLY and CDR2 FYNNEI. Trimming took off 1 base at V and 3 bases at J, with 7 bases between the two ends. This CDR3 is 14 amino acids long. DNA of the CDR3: TGTGCCAGCAGTGAAGGGTCCTTCAATCAGCCCCAGCATTTT. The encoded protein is CASSEGSFNQPQHF. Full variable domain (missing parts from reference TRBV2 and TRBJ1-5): EPEVTQTPSHQVTQMGQEVILRCVPISNHLYFYWYRQILGQKVEFLVSFYNNEISEKSEIFDDQFSVERPDGSNFTLKIRSTKLEDSAMYFCASSEGSFNQPQHFGDGTRLSIL.

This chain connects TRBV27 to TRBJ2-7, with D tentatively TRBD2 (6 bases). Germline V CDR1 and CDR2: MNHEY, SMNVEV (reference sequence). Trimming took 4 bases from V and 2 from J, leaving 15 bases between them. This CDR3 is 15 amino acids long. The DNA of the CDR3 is TGTGCCAGCAGTTCCACCGGGACTGATACCTACGAGCAGTACGTC. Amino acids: CASSSTGTDTYEQYV.

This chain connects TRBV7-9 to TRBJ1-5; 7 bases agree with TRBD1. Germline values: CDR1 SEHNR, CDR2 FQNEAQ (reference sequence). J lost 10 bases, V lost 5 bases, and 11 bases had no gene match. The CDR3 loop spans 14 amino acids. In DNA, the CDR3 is TGTGCCAGCAGCCCGTCTACAGGGGCGGGTCCCCAGCATTTT. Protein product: CASSPSTGAGPQHF.

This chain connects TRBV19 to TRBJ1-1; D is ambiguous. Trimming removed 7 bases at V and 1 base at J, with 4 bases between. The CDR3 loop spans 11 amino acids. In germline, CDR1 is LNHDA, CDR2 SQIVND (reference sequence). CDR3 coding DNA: TGTGCCAGTAAGGGGAACACTGAAGCTTTCTTT. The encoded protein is CASKGNTEAFF.

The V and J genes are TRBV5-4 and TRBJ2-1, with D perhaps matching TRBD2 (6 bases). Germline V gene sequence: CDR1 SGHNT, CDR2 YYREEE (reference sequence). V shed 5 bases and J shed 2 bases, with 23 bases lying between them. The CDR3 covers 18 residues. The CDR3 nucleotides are TGTGCCAGCAGTCCAGTTCCCGGGACTCCGGGCCCCTACAATGAGCAGTTCTTC. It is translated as CASSPVPGTPGPYNEQFF.

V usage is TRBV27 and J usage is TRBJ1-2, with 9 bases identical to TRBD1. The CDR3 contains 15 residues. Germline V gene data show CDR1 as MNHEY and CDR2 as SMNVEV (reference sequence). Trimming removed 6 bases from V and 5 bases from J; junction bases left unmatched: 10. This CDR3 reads CASSVTGGAGYGYTF. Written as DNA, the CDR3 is TGTGCCAGCAGCGTAACAGGGGGCGCGGGGTATGGCTACACCTTC.

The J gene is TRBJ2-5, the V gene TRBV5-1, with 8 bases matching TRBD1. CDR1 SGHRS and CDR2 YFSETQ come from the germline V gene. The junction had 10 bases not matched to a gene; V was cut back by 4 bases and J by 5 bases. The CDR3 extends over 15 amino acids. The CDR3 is CASSVEGQVLETQYF. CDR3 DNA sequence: TGCGCCAGCAGCGTGGAGGGACAGGTACTGGAGACCCAGTACTTC.

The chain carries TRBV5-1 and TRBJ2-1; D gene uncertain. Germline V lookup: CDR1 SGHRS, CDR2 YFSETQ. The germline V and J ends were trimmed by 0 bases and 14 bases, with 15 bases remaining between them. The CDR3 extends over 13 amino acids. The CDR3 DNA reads TGCGCCAGCAGCTTGGAAGGTTACTCGTCGAAGTTCTTC. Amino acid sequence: CASSLEGYSSKFF.

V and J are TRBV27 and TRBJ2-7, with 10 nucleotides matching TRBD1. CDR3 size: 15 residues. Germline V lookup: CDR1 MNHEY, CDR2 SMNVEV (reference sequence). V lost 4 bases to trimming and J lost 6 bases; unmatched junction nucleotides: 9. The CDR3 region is CASSYRGQGVFEQYF. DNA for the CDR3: TGTGCCAGCAGTTATCGCGGACAGGGGGTCTTCGAGCAGTACTTC.

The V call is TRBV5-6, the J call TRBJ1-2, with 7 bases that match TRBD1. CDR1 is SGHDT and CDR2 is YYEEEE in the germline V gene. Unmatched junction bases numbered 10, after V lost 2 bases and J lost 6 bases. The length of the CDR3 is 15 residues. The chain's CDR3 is CASSFQTGMEDGYTF. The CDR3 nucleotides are TGTGCCAGCAGCTTCCAGACAGGGATGGAGGATGGCTACACCTTC.

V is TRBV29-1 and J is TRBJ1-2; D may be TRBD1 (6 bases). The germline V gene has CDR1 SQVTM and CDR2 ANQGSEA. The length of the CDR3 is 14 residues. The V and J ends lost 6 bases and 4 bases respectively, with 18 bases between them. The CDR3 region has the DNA TGCAGCGTGACGACAGGCGTCTCTGTCTATGGCTACACCTTC. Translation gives CSVTTGVSVYGYTF.

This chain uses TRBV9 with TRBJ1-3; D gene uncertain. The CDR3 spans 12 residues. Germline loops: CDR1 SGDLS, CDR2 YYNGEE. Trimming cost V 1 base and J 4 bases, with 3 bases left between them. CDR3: CASSVFGNTIYF. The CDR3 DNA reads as TGTGCCAGCAGCGTATTCGGAAACACCATATATTTT. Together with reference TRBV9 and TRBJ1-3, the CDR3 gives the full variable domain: DSGVTQTPKHLITATGQRVTLRCSPRSGDLSVYWYQQSLDQGLQFLIQYYNGEERAKGNILERFSAQQFPDLHSELNLSSLELGDSALYFCASSVFGNTIYFGEGSWLTVV.

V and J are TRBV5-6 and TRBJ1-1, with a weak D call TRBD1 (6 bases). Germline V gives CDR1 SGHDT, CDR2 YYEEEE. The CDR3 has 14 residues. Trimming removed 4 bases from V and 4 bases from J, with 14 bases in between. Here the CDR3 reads CASSVTGIGTEAFF. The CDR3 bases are TGTGCCAGCAGCGTTACAGGGATTGGCACTGAAGCTTTCTTT.

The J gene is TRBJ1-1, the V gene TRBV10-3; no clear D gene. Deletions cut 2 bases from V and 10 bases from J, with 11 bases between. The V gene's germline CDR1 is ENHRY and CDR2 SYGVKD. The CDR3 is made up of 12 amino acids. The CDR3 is CAISELNLGAFF. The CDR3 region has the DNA TGTGCCATCAGTGAGCTCAACCTGGGAGCTTTCTTT.

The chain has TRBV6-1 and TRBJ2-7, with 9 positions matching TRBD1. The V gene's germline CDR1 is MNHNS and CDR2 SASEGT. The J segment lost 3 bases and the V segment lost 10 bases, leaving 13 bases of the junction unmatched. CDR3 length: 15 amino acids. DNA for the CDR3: TGTGCCACCTCTAGACCGGGACAGGGCGGCTACGAGCAGTACTTC. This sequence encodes CATSRPGQGGYEQYF.

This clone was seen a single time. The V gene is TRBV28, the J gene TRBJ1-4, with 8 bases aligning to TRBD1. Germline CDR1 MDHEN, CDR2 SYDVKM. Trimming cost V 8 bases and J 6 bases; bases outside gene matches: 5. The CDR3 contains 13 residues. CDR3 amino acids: CASQGALDEKLFF. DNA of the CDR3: TGTGCCAGCCAGGGGGCGCTTGATGAAAAACTGTTTTTT. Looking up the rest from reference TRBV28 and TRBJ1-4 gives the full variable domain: DVKVTQSSRYLVKRTGEKVFLECVQDMDHENMFWYRQDPGLGLRLIYFSYDVKMKEKGDIPEGYSVSREKKERFSLILESASTNQTSMYLCASQGALDEKLFFGSGTQLSVL.

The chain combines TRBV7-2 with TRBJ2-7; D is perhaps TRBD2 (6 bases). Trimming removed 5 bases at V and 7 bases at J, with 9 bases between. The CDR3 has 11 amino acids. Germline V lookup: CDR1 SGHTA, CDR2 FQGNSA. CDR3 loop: CASSRGLEQYF. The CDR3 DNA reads TGTGCCAGCAGCCGAGGACTAGAGCAGTACTTC.

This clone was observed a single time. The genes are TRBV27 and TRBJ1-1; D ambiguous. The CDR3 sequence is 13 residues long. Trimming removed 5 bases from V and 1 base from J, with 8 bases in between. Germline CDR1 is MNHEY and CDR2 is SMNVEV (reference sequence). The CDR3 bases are TGTGCCAGCAGTATCGACCCGAACACTGAAGCTTTCTTT. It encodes CASSIDPNTEAFF.

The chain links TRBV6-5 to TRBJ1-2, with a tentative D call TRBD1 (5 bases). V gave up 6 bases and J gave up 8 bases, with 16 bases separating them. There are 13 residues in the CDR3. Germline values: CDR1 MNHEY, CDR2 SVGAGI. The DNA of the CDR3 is TGTGCCAGCAGCCCTATGGGGGTAGGCGGCTACACCTTC. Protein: CASSPMGVGGYTF.

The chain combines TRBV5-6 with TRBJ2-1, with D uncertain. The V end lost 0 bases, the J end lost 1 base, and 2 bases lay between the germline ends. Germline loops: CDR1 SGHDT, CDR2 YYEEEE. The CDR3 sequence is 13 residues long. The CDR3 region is CASSLGSYNEQFF. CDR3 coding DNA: TGTGCCAGCAGCTTGGGGTCCTACAATGAGCAGTTCTTC. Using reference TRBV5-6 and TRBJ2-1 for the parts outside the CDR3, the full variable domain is DAGVTQSPTHLIKTRGQQVTLRCSPKSGHDTVSWYQQALGQGPQFIFQYYEEEERQRGNFPDRFSGHQFPNYSSELNVNALLLGDSALYLCASSLGSYNEQFFGPGTRLTVL.

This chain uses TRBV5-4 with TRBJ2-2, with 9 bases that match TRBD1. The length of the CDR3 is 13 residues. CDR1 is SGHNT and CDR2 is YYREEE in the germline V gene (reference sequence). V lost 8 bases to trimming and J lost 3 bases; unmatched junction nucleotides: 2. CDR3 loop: CASTGGDTGELFF. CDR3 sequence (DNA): TGTGCCAGTACAGGGGGCGACACCGGGGAGCTGTTTTTT.

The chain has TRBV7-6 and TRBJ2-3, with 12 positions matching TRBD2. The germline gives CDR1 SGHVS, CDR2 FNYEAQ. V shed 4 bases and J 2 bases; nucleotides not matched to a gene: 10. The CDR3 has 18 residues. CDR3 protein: CASSSTSGGWILTDTQYF. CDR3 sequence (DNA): TGTGCCAGCAGCTCAACTAGCGGGGGGTGGATACTCACAGATACGCAGTATTTT.

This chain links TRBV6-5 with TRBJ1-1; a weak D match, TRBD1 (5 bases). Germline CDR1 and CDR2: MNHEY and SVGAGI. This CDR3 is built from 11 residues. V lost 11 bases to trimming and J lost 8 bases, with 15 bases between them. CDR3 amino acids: CASQGSAEAFF. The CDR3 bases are TGTGCCTCCCAGGGTTCCGCCGAAGCTTTCTTT.

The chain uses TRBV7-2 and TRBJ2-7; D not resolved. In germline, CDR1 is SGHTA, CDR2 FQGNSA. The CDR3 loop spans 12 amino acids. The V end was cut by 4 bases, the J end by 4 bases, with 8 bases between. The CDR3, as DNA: TGTGCCAGCAGCTCCCCCCCATACGAGCAGTACGTC. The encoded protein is CASSSPPYEQYV.

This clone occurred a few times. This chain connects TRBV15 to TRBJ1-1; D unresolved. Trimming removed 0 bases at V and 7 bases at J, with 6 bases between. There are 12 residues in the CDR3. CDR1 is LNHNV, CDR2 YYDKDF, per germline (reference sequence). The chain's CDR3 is CATSRDYSEAFF. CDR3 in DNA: TGTGCCACCAGCAGAGATTATAGTGAAGCTTTCTTT.

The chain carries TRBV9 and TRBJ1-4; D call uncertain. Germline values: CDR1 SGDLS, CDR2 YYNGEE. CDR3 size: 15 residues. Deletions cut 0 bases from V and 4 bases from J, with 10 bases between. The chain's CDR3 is CASSVGGGGNEKLFF. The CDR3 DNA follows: TGTGCCAGCAGCGTAGGGGGAGGCGGTAATGAAAAACTGTTTTTT.

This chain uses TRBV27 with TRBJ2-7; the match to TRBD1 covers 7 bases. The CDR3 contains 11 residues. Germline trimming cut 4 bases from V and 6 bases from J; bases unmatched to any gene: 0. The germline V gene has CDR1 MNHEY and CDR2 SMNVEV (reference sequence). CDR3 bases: TGTGCCAGCAGTTACAGGGGCGAGCAGTACGTC. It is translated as CASSYRGEQYV.